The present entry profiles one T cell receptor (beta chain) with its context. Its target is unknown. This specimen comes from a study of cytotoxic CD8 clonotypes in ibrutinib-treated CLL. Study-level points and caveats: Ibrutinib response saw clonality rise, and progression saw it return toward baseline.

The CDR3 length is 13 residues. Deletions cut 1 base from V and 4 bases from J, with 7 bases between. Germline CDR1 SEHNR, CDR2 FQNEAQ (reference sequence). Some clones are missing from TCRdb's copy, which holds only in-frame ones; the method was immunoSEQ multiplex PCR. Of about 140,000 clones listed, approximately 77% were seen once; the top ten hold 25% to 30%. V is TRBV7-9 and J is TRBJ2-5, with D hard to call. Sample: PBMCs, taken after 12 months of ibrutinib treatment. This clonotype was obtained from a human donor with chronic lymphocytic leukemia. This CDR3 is CASSLVYRETQYF. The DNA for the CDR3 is TGTGCCAGCAGCTTAGTCTATAGAGAGACCCAGTACTTC.